This T cell receptor (beta chain) originates from a study of CD8+ T cells in alopecia areata. The treatment denotes: oral pan-JAK inhibitor, 5-10 mg twice daily. This CDR3 has 13 amino acids. Germline CDR1 reads GTSNPN; CDR2 reads SVGIG (reference sequence). V was clipped by 2 bases and J by 3 bases; unmatched bases: 4. It was cDNA, reverse transcribed from extracted RNA, that served as the sequencing template. Assay: immunoSEQ multiplex PCR; the TCRdb copy retains only in-frame clones and omits some. The sample shows more than 95,000 clones, just over 85% of them seen only once. This receptor was taken from a human donor with alopecia areata. This sample comprised CD8+ T cells sorted from blood, obtained between weeks 30 and 35, from a patient treated with tofacitinib. J is TRBJ2-7 and V is TRBV30; 7 bases line up with TRBD2. The CDR3 sequence: CAWSHSSGYEQYF. As DNA, the CDR3 is TGTGCCTGGAGTCACTCTAGCGGCTACGAGCAGTACTTC.